This T cell receptor (beta chain) was captured in a study of T cell repertoires in cytomegalovirus infection. Study-wide results and caveats: Predominance within the ex vivo response was attributable to HLA-C-restricted CMV-specific TCR beta clonotypes.

CDR1 is SQVTM and CDR2 is ANQGSEA in the germline V gene. The CDR3 sequence is 13 residues long. Trimming cost V 3 bases and J 4 bases, with 11 bases left between them. One entry per CDR3 protein results from TCRdb running MiXCR on the reads. This table holds roughly 920,000 distinct CDR3 sequences, roughly 30% found once. Remarks on this clonotype: What it recognizes is unknown.

Source: cultured CD8+ T cells from PBMCs, taken from culture after CMV antigen stimulation. J is TRBJ2-3 and V is TRBV29-1; D may be TRBD1 or TRBD2 (5 bases each). The TCR originated in a human donor in good health (CMV status not recorded). Some clones in this sample may be carry-over from other donors' samples. The CDR3 protein is CSVEFRDPDTQYF. The CDR3 bases are TGCAGCGTTGAGTTCCGGGACCCAGATACGCAGTATTTT.